The clone carrying this T cell receptor (beta chain) was counted many times. Newly diagnosed patients aged 18 to 65 had hyperthyroidism of under 2 months' duration. The data belong to a study of T cells in Graves' hyperthyroidism and ophthalmopathy. The CDR3 runs 14 residues. Trimming stripped 4 bases from V and 6 bases from J, with 13 bases between. Germline V lookup: CDR1 LNHNV, CDR2 YYDKDF (reference sequence). Regions amplified from RNA transcripts were the TCR beta CDR3 regions. Primed by the HTBI set, a first-round RT-PCR was run on the TCR CDR3. TCRdb independently ran MiXCR on the multiplex PCR reads; one entry per CDR3 protein. The repertoire consists of 600,000 to 850,000 distinct CDR3 sequences, with approximately 18% occurring once and the leading ten covering 15% to 20%.

The chain combines TRBV15 with TRBJ2-1, with D maybe TRBD2 (6 bases). The specimen was blood. This receptor was identified in a woman in her forties or fifties with Graves' hyperthyroidism that later progressed to Graves' ophthalmopathy. CDR3 region: CATSIPGLPNEQFF. The CDR3 DNA reads TGTGCCACCAGCATACCGGGACTTCCCAATGAGCAGTTCTTC.